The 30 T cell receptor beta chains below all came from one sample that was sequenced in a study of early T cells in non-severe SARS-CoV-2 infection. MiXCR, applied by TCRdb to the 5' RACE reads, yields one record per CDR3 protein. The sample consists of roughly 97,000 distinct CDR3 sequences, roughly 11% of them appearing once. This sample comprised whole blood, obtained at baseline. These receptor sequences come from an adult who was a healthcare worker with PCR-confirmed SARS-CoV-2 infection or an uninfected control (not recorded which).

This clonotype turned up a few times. This CDR3 reads CASSQESGFYWEQYF. In DNA, the CDR3 is TGCGCCAGCAGCCAAGAGTCGGGGTTTTATTGGGAGCAGTACTTC. The chain joins TRBV4-1 to TRBJ2-7; D possibly corresponds to TRBD2 (5 bases). Germline CDR1 reads MGHRA; CDR2 reads YSYEKL. The CDR3 extends over 15 amino acids. The germline V and J ends were trimmed by 0 bases and 7 bases, with 16 bases remaining between them.

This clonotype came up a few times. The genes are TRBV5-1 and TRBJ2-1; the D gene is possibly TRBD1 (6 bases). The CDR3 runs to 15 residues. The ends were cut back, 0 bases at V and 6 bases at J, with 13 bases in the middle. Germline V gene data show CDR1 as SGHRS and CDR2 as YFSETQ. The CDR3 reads CASSLESGQVNEQFF. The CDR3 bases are TGCGCCAGCAGCTTGGAGTCGGGACAAGTCAATGAGCAGTTCTTC. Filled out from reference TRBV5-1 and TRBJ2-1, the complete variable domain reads KAGVTQTPRYLIKTRGQQVTLSCSPISGHRSVSWYQQTPGQGLQFLFEYFSETQRNKGNFPGRFSGRQFSNSRSEMNVSTLELGDSALYLCASSLESGQVNEQFFGPGTRLTVL.

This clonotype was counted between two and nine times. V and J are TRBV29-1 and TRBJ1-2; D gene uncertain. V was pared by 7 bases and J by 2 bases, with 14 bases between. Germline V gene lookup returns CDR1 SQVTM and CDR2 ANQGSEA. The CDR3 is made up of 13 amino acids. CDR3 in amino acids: CSARLVGNYGYTF. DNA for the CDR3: TGCAGCGCCCGCCTGGTGGGGAACTATGGCTACACCTTC.

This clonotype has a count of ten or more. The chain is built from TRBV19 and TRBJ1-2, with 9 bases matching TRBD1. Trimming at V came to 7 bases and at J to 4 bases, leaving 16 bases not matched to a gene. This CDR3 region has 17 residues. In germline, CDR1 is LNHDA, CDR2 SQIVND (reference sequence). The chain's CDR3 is CASTPWGDRDLFYGYTF. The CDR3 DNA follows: TGTGCCAGTACCCCCTGGGGGGACAGGGATTTATTCTATGGCTACACCTTC. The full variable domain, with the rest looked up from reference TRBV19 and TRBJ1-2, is DGGITQSPKYLFRKEGQNVTLSCEQNLNHDAMYWYRQDPGQGLRLIYYSQIVNDFQKGDIAEGYSVSREKKESFPLTVTSAQKNPTAFYLCASTPWGDRDLFYGYTFGSGTRLTVV.

The CDR3 loop reads CASSLGTGSGYTF. DNA for the CDR3: TGTGCCAGCAGCTTGGGGACAGGGTCTGGCTACACCTTC. This chain links TRBV7-2 with TRBJ1-2; TRBD1 matches at 9 bases. Germline loops: CDR1 SGHTA, CDR2 FQGNSA. V trimming: 3 bases; J trimming: 7 bases; junction bases outside the gene matches: 3. This CDR3 has 13 amino acids.

The CDR3 loop is CASPAMNTEAFF. For the CDR3, the DNA is TGTGCCAGCCCAGCTATGAACACTGAAGCTTTCTTT. The rearrangement links TRBV7-3 to TRBJ1-1; D is unresolved. Germline V lookup: CDR1 SGHTA, CDR2 FQGTGA. The CDR3 runs to 12 residues. V was shortened by 8 bases and J by 0 bases, with 7 bases between the two germline ends.

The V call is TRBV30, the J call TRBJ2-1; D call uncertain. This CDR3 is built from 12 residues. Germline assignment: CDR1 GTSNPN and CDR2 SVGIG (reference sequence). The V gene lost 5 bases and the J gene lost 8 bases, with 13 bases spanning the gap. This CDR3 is CAWEHLRDEQFF. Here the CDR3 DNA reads TGTGCCTGGGAACACCTGCGTGATGAGCAGTTCTTC.

In nucleotides, the CDR3 is TGTGCCAGCAGTTCGGGAGGGGGCCTTGGCGAGCAGTACTTC. It is translated as CASSSGGGLGEQYF. The genes are TRBV28 and TRBJ2-7, with D perhaps matching TRBD2 (8 bases). CDR3 size: 14 residues. Germline values: CDR1 MDHEN, CDR2 SYDVKM. V was shortened by 4 bases and J by 6 bases, with 16 bases between the two germline ends.

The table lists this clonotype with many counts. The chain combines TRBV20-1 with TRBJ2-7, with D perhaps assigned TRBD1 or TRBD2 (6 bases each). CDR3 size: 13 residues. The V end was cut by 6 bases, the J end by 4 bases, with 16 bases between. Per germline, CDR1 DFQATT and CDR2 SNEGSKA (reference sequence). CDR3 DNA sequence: TGCAGTGCCCCCATTGGAGGGGGGTACGAGCAGTACTTC. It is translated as CSAPIGGGYEQYF.

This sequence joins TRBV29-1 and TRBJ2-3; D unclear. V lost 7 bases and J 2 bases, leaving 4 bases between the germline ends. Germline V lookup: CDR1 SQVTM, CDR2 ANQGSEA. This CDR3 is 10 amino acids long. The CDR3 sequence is CSGNTDTQYF. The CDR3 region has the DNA TGCAGCGGAAACACAGATACGCAGTATTTT.

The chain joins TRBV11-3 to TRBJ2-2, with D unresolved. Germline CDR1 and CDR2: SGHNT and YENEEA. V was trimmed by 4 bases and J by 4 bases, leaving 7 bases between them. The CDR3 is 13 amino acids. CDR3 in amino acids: CASSSGPTGELFF. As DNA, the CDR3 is TGTGCCAGCAGCTCAGGACCCACCGGGGAGCTGTTTTTT.

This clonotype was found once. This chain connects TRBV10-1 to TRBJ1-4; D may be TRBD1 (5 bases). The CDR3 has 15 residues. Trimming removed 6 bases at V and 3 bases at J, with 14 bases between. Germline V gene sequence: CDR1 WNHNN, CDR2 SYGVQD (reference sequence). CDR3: CASREAGAANEKLFF. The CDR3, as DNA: TGCGCCAGCAGAGAAGCCGGGGCGGCTAATGAAAAACTGTTTTTT.

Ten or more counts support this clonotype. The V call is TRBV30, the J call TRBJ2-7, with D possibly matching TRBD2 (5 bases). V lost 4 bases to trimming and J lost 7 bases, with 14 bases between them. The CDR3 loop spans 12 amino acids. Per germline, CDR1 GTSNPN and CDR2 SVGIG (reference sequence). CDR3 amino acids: CAWNEGPREQYF. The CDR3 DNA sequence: TGTGCCTGGAATGAGGGTCCCCGGGAGCAGTACTTC.

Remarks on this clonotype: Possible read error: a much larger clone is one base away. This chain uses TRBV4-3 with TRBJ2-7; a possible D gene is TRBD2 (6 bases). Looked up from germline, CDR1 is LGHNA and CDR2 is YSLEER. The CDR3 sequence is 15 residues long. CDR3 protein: CASSQGLENSHEQYF. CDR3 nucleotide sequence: TGCGCCAGCAGCCAAGGACTAGAGAACTCCCACGAGCAGTACTTC.

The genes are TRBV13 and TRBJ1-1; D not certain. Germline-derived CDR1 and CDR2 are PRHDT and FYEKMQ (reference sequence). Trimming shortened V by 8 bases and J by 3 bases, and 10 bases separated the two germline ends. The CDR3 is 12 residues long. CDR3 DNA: TGTGCCAGCTCAAAAGGGTACACTGAAGCTTTCTTT. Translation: CASSKGYTEAFF. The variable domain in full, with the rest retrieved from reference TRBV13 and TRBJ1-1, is AAGVIQSPRHLIKEKRETATLKCYPIPRHDTVYWYQQGPGQDPQFLISFYEKMQSDKGSIPDRFSAQQFSDYHSELNMSSLELGDSALYFCASSKGYTEAFFGQGTRLTVV.

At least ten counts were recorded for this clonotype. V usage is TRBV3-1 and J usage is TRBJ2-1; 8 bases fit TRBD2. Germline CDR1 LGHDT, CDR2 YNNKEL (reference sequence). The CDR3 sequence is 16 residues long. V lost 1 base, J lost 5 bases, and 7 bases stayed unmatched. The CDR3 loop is CASSQVIISGNNEQFF. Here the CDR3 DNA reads TGTGCCAGCAGCCAAGTAATCATTAGCGGGAACAATGAGCAGTTCTTC.

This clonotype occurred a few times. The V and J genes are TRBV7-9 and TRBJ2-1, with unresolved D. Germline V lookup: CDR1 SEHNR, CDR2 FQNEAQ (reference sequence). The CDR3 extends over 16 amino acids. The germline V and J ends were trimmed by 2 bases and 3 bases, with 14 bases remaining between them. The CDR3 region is CASSLLGSVNYNEQFF. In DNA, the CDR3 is TGTGCCAGCAGCTTATTGGGAAGCGTGAACTACAATGAGCAGTTCTTC.

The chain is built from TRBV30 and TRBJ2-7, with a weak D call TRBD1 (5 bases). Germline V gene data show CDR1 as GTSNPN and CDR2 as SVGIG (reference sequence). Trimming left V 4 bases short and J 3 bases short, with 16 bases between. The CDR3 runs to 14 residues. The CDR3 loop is CAWKGQGLGYEQYF. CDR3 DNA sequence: TGTGCCTGGAAGGGGCAGGGTTTAGGCTACGAGCAGTACTTC.

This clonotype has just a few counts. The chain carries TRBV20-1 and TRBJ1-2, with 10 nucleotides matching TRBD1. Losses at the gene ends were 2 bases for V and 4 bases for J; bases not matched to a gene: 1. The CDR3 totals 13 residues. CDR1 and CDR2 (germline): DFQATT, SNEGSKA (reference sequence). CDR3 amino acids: CSARRTGGYGYTF. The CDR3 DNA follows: TGCAGTGCTAGACGGACAGGGGGCTATGGCTACACCTTC.

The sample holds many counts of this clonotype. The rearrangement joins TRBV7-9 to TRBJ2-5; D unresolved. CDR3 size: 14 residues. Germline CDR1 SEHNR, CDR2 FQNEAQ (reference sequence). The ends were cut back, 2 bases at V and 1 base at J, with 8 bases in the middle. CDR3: CASSLWLPQETQYF. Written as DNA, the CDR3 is TGTGCCAGCAGCTTATGGTTGCCCCAAGAGACCCAGTACTTC.

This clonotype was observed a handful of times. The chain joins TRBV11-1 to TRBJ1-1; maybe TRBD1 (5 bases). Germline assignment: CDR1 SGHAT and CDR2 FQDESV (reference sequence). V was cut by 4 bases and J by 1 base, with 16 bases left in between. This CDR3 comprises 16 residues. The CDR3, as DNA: TGTGCCAGCAGCTCGCGGACACTAAGGGGGAACACTGAAGCTTTCTTT. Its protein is CASSSRTLRGNTEAFF.

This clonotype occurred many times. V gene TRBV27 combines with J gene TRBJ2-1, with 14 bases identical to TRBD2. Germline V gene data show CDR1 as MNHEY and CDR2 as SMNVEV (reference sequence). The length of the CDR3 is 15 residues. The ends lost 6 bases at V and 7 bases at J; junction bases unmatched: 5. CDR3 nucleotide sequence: TGTGCCAGCAGCTCGGGACTAGCGGGAGTAAATGAGCAGTTCTTC. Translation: CASSSGLAGVNEQFF.

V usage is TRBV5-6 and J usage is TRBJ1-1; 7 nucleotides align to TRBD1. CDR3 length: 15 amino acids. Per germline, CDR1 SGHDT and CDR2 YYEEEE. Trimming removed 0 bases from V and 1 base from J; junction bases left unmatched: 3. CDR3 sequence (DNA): TGTGCCAGCAGCTTGGCGTCAGGGGGGAACACTGAAGCTTTCTTT. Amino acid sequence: CASSLASGGNTEAFF.

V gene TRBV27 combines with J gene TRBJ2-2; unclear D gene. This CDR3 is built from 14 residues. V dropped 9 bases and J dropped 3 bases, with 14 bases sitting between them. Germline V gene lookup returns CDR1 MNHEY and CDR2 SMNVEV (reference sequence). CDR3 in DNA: TGTGCCAGTAGCCAGTGGGTAGACACCGGGGAGCTGTTTTTT. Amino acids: CASSQWVDTGELFF.

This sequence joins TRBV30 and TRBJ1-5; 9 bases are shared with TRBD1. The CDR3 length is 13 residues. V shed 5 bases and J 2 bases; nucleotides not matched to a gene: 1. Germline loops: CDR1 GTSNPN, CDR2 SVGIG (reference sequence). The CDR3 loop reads CAWGDRGNQPQHF. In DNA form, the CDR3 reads TGTGCCTGGGGGGACAGGGGCAATCAGCCCCAGCATTTT.

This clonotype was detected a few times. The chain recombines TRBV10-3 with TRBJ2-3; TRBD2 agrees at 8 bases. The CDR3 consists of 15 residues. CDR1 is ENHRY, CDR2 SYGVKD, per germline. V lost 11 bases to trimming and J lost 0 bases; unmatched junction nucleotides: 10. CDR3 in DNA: TGTGCCTCCCTCGGGGGGGAGACTAGCACAGATACGCAGTATTTT. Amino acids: CASLGGETSTDTQYF.

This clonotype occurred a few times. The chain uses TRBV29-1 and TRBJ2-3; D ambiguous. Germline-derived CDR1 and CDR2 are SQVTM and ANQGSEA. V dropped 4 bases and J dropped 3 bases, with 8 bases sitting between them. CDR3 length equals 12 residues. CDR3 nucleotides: TGCAGCGTTGTAGGCTCTACAGATACGCAGTATTTT. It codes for CSVVGSTDTQYF.

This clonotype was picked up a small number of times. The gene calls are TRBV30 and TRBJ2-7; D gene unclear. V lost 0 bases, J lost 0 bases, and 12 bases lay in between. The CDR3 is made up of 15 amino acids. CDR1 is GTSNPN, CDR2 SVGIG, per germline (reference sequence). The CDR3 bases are TGTGCCTGGAGTGTAGGCAGGACCTTCTCCTACGAGCAGTACTTC. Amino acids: CAWSVGRTFSYEQYF.

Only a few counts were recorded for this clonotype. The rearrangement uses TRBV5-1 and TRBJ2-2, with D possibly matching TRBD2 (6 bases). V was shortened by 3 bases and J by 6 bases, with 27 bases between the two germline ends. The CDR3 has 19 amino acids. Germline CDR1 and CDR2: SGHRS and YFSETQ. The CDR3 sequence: CASSSLGQKRAGNAGELFF. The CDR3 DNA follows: TGCGCCAGCAGCTCACTTGGGCAAAAGCGGGCAGGGAATGCCGGGGAGCTGTTTTTT.

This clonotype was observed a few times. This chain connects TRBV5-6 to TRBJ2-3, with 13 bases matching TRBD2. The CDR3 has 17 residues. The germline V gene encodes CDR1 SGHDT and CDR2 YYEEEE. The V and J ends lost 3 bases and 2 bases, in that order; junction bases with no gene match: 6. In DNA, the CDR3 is TGTGCCAGCAGCTACCTAGGACTAGCGGGGGACACAGATACGCAGTATTTT. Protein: CASSYLGLAGDTDTQYF.